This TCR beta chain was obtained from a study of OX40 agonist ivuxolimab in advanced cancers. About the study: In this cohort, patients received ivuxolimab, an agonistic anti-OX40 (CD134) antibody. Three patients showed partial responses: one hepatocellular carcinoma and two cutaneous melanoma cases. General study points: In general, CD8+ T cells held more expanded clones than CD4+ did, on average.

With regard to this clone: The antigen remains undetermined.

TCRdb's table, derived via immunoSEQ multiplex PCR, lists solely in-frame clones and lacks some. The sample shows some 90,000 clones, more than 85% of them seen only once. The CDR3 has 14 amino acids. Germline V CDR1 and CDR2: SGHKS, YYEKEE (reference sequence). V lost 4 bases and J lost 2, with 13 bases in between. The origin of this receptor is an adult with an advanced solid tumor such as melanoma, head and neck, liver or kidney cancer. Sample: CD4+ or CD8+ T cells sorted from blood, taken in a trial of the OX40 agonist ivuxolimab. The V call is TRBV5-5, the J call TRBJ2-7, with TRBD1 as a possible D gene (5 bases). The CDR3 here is CASSPDRRAYEQYF. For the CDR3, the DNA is TGTGCCAGCAGCCCAGATCGCAGGGCCTACGAGCAGTACTTC.